The 25 T cell receptor beta chains presented below share a single source sample, sequenced in a study of Graves' ophthalmopathy and Graves' hyperthyroidism (dated by TCRdb to 2017 to 2018). The run used an Illumina HiSeq 2000. TCR beta CDR3 regions were amplified from RNA transcripts for repertoire sequencing. The first round of RT-PCR was done with HTBI primers and the Qiagen OneStep RT-PCR kit, and was followed by a second round of multiplex PCR, then size selection and purification. The public sequencing data were trimmed at Q25 with fastp and processed into clonotypes with MiXCR by TCRdb, which kept only in-frame beta chains. CDR3 protein sequences are deduplicated, and each keeps its most common genes and DNA. Recorded for this sample are around 470,000 distinct CDR3 sequences; approximately 15% of them occurred a single time. Over 7.5% of the sample comes from the top ten. Material for sequencing was blood. The receptor source for this set is a woman aged 30 to 39 with Graves' ophthalmopathy. Donor details come from another sample of the same person, matched by shared clones.

In this sample, this clonotype turned up many times. A much larger clone is a single base away; this may be a read error. The rearrangement joins TRBV11-2 to TRBJ1-1; D perhaps matches TRBD1 (6 bases). The germline gives CDR1 SGHAT, CDR2 FQNNGV. Trimming removed 3 bases at V and 3 bases at J, with 8 bases between. This CDR3 is built from 13 residues. The CDR3 reads CASSFTGYTEAFF. The CDR3 DNA follows: TGTGCCAGCAGCTTTACAGGGTACACTGAAGCTTTCTTT. Drawing the rest from reference TRBV11-2 and TRBJ1-1, the complete variable domain is EAGVAQSPRYKIIEKRQSVAFWCNPISGHATLYWYQQILGQGPKLLIQFQNNGVVDDSQLPKDRFSAERLKGVDSTLKIQPAKLEDSAVYLCASSFTGYTEAFFGQGTRLTVV.

The genes are TRBV11-2 and TRBJ2-5, with D perhaps TRBD2 (6 bases). This CDR3 contains 15 residues. The germline gives CDR1 SGHAT, CDR2 FQNNGV. Trimming removed 5 bases at V and 1 base at J, with 14 bases between. The CDR3 DNA is TGTGCCAGCAGCCCTATGTGGAGGGTCCAAGAGACCCAGTACTTC. Its translation is CASSPMWRVQETQYF.

This clonotype was seen ten or more times. This chain links TRBV7-8 with TRBJ2-7; 8 bases match TRBD1. V was clipped by 2 bases and J by 0 bases; unmatched bases: 3. The CDR3 covers 15 residues. The germline CDR1 and CDR2 sequences are SGHVS and FQNEAQ. CDR3 protein: CASSLRTGSSYEQYF. In DNA, the CDR3 is TGTGCCAGCAGCTTAAGGACAGGGAGCTCCTACGAGCAGTACTTC.

The V call is TRBV6-1, the J call TRBJ1-5, with 12 bases that match TRBD1. The CDR3 is made up of 16 amino acids. V was pared by 6 bases and J by 2 bases, with 5 bases of the junction left unmatched. Germline CDR1 and CDR2: MNHNS and SASEGT. The CDR3 here is CASRRGTGGGNQPQHF. The CDR3 DNA follows: TGTGCCAGCAGACGGGGGACAGGGGGCGGCAATCAGCCCCAGCATTTT.

This clonotype showed up many times. The V call is TRBV2, the J call TRBJ1-5; D unclear. The germline V and J ends were trimmed by 7 bases and 4 bases, with 14 bases remaining between them. Germline V gene data show CDR1 as SNHLY and CDR2 as FYNNEI. The CDR3 is 14 residues long. The CDR3 protein is CASKLKETNQPQHF. The CDR3, as DNA: TGTGCCAGCAAACTAAAGGAGACTAATCAGCCCCAGCATTTT.

V is TRBV18 and J is TRBJ1-1, with D perhaps matching TRBD1 (5 bases). V was trimmed by 0 bases and J by 3 bases, leaving 11 bases between them. The CDR3 runs to 15 residues. From germline, CDR1 is KGHSH and CDR2 LQKENI. In DNA form, the CDR3 reads TGTGCCAGCTCACCACCAGGGGCCCAGGACACTGAAGCTTTCTTT. Its translation: CASSPPGAQDTEAFF.

This clonotype was detected many times. V gene TRBV28 combines with J gene TRBJ2-7; 10 bases agree with TRBD2. Germline V gives CDR1 MDHEN, CDR2 SYDVKM. Unmatched junction bases numbered 6, after V lost 1 base and J lost 3 bases. There are 16 residues in the CDR3. The CDR3 loop is CASSLSTSGTIYEQYF. CDR3 nucleotide sequence: TGTGCCAGCAGTTTATCTACTAGCGGGACCATCTACGAGCAGTACTTC.

Only a few counts were recorded for this clonotype. This may be a read error: a much more frequent sequence differs by one nucleotide. The chain carries TRBV30 and TRBJ2-4, with no clear D. The germline gives CDR1 GTSNPN, CDR2 SVGIG (reference sequence). The CDR3 totals 14 residues. The CDR3 DNA sequence: TGTGCCTGGACCGTACCCCGGGCCAAAAACATTAAGTACTTC. As protein: CAWTVPRAKNIKYF.

This chain links TRBV28 with TRBJ2-4, with TRBD1 matching 12 bases. The CDR3 is 17 residues long. The germline V gene encodes CDR1 MDHEN and CDR2 SYDVKM. The V segment lost 4 bases and the J segment 8 bases; nucleotides outside the gene matches: 12. Here the CDR3 DNA reads TGTGCCAGCAGTTGGGCCGGGACAGGGGGCCGGTGGGACATTCAGTACTTC. Encoded protein: CASSWAGTGGRWDIQYF.

This clonotype has a count of ten or more. The chain uses TRBV18 and TRBJ2-5; D is ambiguous. The CDR3 runs 13 residues. Germline V CDR1 and CDR2: KGHSH, LQKENI. Trimming stripped 2 bases from V and 3 bases from J, with 7 bases between. The CDR3 coding sequence is TGTGCCAGCTCACCAATGCTAAAAGAGACCCAGTACTTC. Residues: CASSPMLKETQYF. The variable domain in full, with the rest retrieved from reference TRBV18 and TRBJ2-5, is NAGVMQNPRHLVRRRGQEARLRCSPMKGHSHVYWYRQLPEEGLKFMVYLQKENIIDESGMPKERFSAEFPKEGPSILRIQQVVRGDSAAYFCASSPMLKETQYFGPGTRLLVL.

This clonotype has a count of ten or more. The chain is built from TRBV9 and TRBJ1-2, with a tentative D call TRBD1 (5 bases). Per the germline V gene, CDR1 is SGDLS and CDR2 is YYNGEE. V was pared by 4 bases and J by 4 bases, with 17 bases between. The CDR3 runs 15 residues. The CDR3 spells CASSPLDSQGYGYTF. The CDR3 DNA reads TGTGCCAGCAGCCCACTAGACAGTCAGGGCTATGGCTACACCTTC.

This clonotype appeared many times. This sequence joins TRBV5-1 and TRBJ2-7; 8 positions agree with TRBD1. From germline, CDR1 is SGHRS and CDR2 YFSETQ. V shed 4 bases and J 2 bases; nucleotides not matched to a gene: 8. The CDR3 is made up of 15 amino acids. CDR3 region: CASSPISTGAYEQYF. Written as DNA, the CDR3 is TGCGCCAGCAGCCCTATCTCGACAGGGGCCTACGAGCAGTACTTC.

This clonotype was detected many times. The chain links TRBV5-1 to TRBJ1-1; D is unclear. The CDR3 is made up of 14 amino acids. V shed 3 bases and J shed 5 bases, with 14 bases lying between them. CDR1 is SGHRS, CDR2 YFSETQ, per germline. The DNA of the CDR3 is TGCGCCAGCAGCTCCTGGGCAGGACCTACTGAAGCTTTCTTT. Translation: CASSSWAGPTEAFF.

CDR3 amino acids: CASSLGQGSLKTQYF. CDR3 in DNA: TGCGCCAGCAGCTTGGGACAGGGATCTTTAAAGACCCAGTACTTC. The V gene is TRBV5-1, the J gene TRBJ2-5; TRBD1 agrees at 7 bases. The CDR3 is made up of 15 amino acids. The V gene's germline CDR1 is SGHRS and CDR2 YFSETQ. With 0 bases clipped from V and 6 bases from J, the junction kept 8 bases outside the gene matches.

Notes on this clonotype: One end of the junction is discordant with germline, which a read error may explain. The chain recombines TRBV14 with TRBJ2-5; D perhaps matches TRBD2 (5 bases). This CDR3 is built from 15 residues. The germline CDR1 and CDR2 sequences are SGHDN and FVKESK. CDR3 loop: CASSQALRRRETQYF. The CDR3 DNA follows: TGCGCCAGCAGCCAAGCGCTTCGGAGGCGGGAGACCCAGTACTTC.

Notes on this clonotype: Germline is not matched at one junction end, which may reflect a read error. Here the CDR3 reads CAWILGTDAFF. The CDR3 region has the DNA TGTGCCTGGATACTCGGGACTGATGCTTTCTTT. The chain recombines TRBV30 with TRBJ1-1, with D maybe TRBD1 (5 bases). This CDR3 comprises 11 residues. Germline assignment: CDR1 GTSNPN and CDR2 SVGIG (reference sequence).

This clonotype appeared many times. J is TRBJ2-7 and V is TRBV6-1, with D tentatively TRBD1 or TRBD2 (5 bases each). The V and J ends lost 7 bases and 5 bases respectively, with 24 bases between them. The germline gives CDR1 MNHNS, CDR2 SASEGT. This CDR3 comprises 16 residues. The CDR3 protein is CASTTRGRVRIDEQYF. The DNA of the CDR3 is TGTGCCAGCACCACTAGGGGAAGGGTAAGAATCGACGAGCAGTACTTC.

This clonotype appeared many times. The genes are TRBV24-1 and TRBJ1-1, with TRBD1 matching 8 bases. Germline loops: CDR1 KGHDR, CDR2 SFDVKD. The length of the CDR3 is 15 residues. V dropped 4 bases and J dropped 3; count of bases not matched to a gene: 6. CDR3 nucleotides: TGTGCCACCAGTGACGCCGGACAGGGCGACACTGAAGCTTTCTTT. Amino acids: CATSDAGQGDTEAFF.

As concerns this clonotype: This may be a read error, as it is one base from a much larger clone. V and J are TRBV11-2 and TRBJ2-5; 11 bases fit TRBD1. The CDR3 runs to 15 residues. From germline, CDR1 is SGHAT and CDR2 FQNNGV. As DNA, the CDR3 is TGTGCCATCAGCTCCGGGGACAGGGGGAAAGAGACCCAGTACTTC. This translates into CAISSGDRGKETQYF.

This clonotype was seen repeatedly, ten times or more. The J gene is TRBJ2-5, the V gene TRBV5-1; 7 bases match TRBD1. With 2 bases clipped from V and 0 bases from J, the junction kept 13 bases outside the gene matches. CDR1 is SGHRS, CDR2 YFSETQ, per germline. CDR3 length: 18 residues. The CDR3 DNA follows: TGCGCCAGCAGCTTATTAGGGACAGCCCCAAAGTACCAAGAGACCCAGTACTTC. This translates into CASSLLGTAPKYQETQYF.

This clonotype was recorded many times. The chain joins TRBV7-8 to TRBJ2-7, with D possibly being TRBD2 (6 bases). V lost 2 bases, J lost 7 bases, and 12 bases lay in between. The CDR3 spans 13 residues. CDR1 SGHVS and CDR2 FQNEAQ come from the germline V gene. This CDR3 reads CASSLQRGREQYF. The CDR3 region has the DNA TGTGCCAGCAGCTTACAGAGAGGGAGGGAGCAGTACTTC.

This clonotype was counted a single time. The final CDR3 position lacks the conserved phenylalanine or tryptophan, pointing to a likely read error. This rearrangement joins TRBV30 to TRBJ1-1; D perhaps matches TRBD1 (6 bases). The CDR3 sequence is 15 residues long. Germline assignment: CDR1 GTSNPN and CDR2 SVGIG (reference sequence). V was pared by 0 bases and J by 1 base, with 12 bases between. CDR3 in amino acids: CAWSVREQGNTEAFY. CDR3 nucleotide sequence: TGTGCCTGGAGTGTACGGGAACAGGGGAACACTGAAGCTTTCTAT.

The rearrangement joins TRBV27 to TRBJ1-1; 8 bases are a match to TRBD1. Trimming cost V 5 bases and J 9 bases; bases outside gene matches: 8. The CDR3 has 13 residues. Germline CDR1 is MNHEY and CDR2 is SMNVEV (reference sequence). CDR3 DNA sequence: TGTGCCAGCAGTGACGGACAGGGTATGAAAGCTTTCTTT. It specifies CASSDGQGMKAFF.

This clonotype was counted at least ten times. This chain joins TRBV10-3 and TRBJ1-2; 8 nucleotides align to TRBD1. The CDR3 has 16 residues. Germline V gene data show CDR1 as ENHRY and CDR2 as SYGVKD. Losses at the gene ends were 6 bases for V and 7 bases for J; bases not matched to a gene: 16. CDR3 in amino acids: CAIRAGTGMLLSGYTF. In DNA form, the CDR3 reads TGTGCCATCAGGGCAGGGACAGGAATGTTGCTCTCTGGCTACACCTTC.

In its sample, this clonotype was seen many times. The chain carries TRBV5-1 and TRBJ2-7; 10 bases align to TRBD2. This CDR3 contains 15 residues. CDR1 SGHRS and CDR2 YFSETQ come from the germline V gene. The junction had 8 bases not matched to a gene; V was cut back by 7 bases and J by 1 base. CDR3 DNA: TGCGCCAGCGCCCTACTAGCGGGGAGATCCTACGAGCAGTACTTC. This translates into CASALLAGRSYEQYF.